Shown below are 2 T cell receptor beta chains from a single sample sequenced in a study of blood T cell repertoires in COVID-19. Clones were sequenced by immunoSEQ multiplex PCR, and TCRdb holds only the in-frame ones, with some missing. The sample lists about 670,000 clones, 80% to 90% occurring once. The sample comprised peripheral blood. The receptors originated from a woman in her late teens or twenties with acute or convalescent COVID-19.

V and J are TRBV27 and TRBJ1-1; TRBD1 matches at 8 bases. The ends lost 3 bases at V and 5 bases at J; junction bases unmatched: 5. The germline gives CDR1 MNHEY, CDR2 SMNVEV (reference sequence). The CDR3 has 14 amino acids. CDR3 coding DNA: TGTGCCAGCAGTTTCTTGACAGGGGTTACTGAAGCTTTCTTT. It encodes CASSFLTGVTEAFF.

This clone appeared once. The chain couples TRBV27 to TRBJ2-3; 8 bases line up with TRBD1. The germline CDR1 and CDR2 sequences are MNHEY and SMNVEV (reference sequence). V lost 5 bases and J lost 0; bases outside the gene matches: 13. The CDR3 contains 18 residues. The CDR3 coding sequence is TGTGCCAGCAGTCCCGCCGGGACAGGAATACTTAGCACAGATACGCAGTATTTT. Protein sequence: CASSPAGTGILSTDTQYF.